What follows are 15 T cell receptor beta chains derived from one specimen sequenced in a study of shared clonotypes between healthy human individuals. TCRdb's copy holds only in-frame clones and misses some; the assay was immunoSEQ multiplex PCR. Of about 2.3 million clones in the sample, under 95% are singletons; the top ten hold approximately 0.39%. The source material was naive CD4+ T cells from PBMCs. Subset specified: CD45RA+ positively selected. These receptors originate from a man younger than 35 in good health. Some clones in this sample may be carry-over from other donors' samples.

A note on this clone: This same CDR3 is encoded by further DNA sequences in the sample. The chain has TRBV9 and TRBJ2-1; D tentatively fits TRBD1 or TRBD2 (5 bases each). Germline-derived CDR1 and CDR2 are SGDLS and YYNGEE. The ends were cut back, 3 bases at V and 3 bases at J, with 10 bases in the middle. The CDR3 loop spans 14 amino acids. The CDR3 sequence is CASSGGTGYNEQFF. The CDR3 coding sequence is TGTGCCAGCAGCGGGGGGACCGGCTACAATGAGCAGTTCTTC.

This clone showed up just a few times. DNA for the CDR3: TGTGCCAGCCTTCAGAACACTGAAGCTTTCTTT. Its protein is CASLQNTEAFF. The chain is built from TRBV7-9 and TRBJ1-1; D call uncertain. V gave up 8 bases and J gave up 1 base, with 5 bases separating them. This CDR3 is built from 11 residues. Germline V gene lookup returns CDR1 SEHNR and CDR2 FQNEAQ (reference sequence). Variable domain in full (rest from reference TRBV7-9 and TRBJ1-1): DTGVSQNPRHKITKRGQNVTFRCDPISEHNRLYWYRQTLGQGPEFLTYFQNEAQLEKSRLLSDRFSAERPKGSFSTLEIQRTEQGDSAMYLCASLQNTEAFFGQGTRLTVV.

The chain carries TRBV5-4 and TRBJ1-4; D remains unclear. In germline, CDR1 is SGHNT, CDR2 YYREEE (reference sequence). The CDR3 extends over 13 amino acids. Trimming pared 4 bases from V and 0 bases from J, leaving 4 bases between. In DNA, the CDR3 is TGTGCCAGCAGCAGCGCAACTAATGAAAAACTGTTTTTT. Translated, it gives CASSSATNEKLFF.

This chain links TRBV5-4 with TRBJ1-4, with D uncertain. The germline V and J ends were trimmed by 4 bases and 8 bases, with 18 bases remaining between them. The CDR3 sequence is 15 residues long. Germline lookup yields CDR1 SGHNT and CDR2 YYREEE (reference sequence). CDR3 loop: CASSPTGPMGEKLFF. Written as DNA, the CDR3 is TGTGCCAGCAGCCCAACTGGACCCATGGGAGAAAAACTGTTTTTT.

This clone was seen only once. The chain employs TRBV18 and TRBJ2-7; possibly TRBD2 for D (5 bases). The CDR3 contains 16 residues. Trimming removed 3 bases from V and 2 bases from J, with 17 bases in between. The germline V gene encodes CDR1 KGHSH and CDR2 LQKENI. In DNA, the CDR3 is TGTGCCAGCTCACCGACCCGTGCGGACTTACCCTACGAGCAGTACTTC. This codes for CASSPTRADLPYEQYF.

The CDR3 region is CASRKTGNLGNEQFF. Written as DNA, the CDR3 is TGTGCCAGCAGGAAGACAGGGAATCTGGGCAATGAGCAGTTCTTC. This sequence joins TRBV27 and TRBJ2-1, with TRBD1 identical over 7 bases. This CDR3 spans 15 amino acids. J lost 6 bases, V lost 6 bases, and 11 bases had no gene match. Germline V gene lookup returns CDR1 MNHEY and CDR2 SMNVEV (reference sequence).

The chain couples TRBV6-1 to TRBJ2-5, with D tentatively TRBD1 or TRBD2 (5 bases each). CDR1 and CDR2 (germline): MNHNS, SASEGT. The CDR3 is made up of 15 amino acids. V dropped 6 bases and J dropped 0 bases, with 14 bases sitting between them. In DNA, the CDR3 is TGTGCCAGCAGCGCTGGGACGGAGGACCAAGAGACCCAGTACTTC. Translated, it gives CASSAGTEDQETQYF.

Of note for this clone: This sample includes further DNA sequences coding for the same CDR3. The chain couples TRBV19 to TRBJ2-3; a possible D gene is TRBD2 (6 bases). Trimming took 1 base from V and 0 from J, leaving 8 bases between them. Germline V gene lookup returns CDR1 LNHDA and CDR2 SQIVND (reference sequence). The CDR3 loop spans 15 amino acids. DNA for the CDR3: TGTGCCAGTAGTATAGGCGGGACCAGCACAGATACGCAGTATTTT. Protein sequence: CASSIGGTSTDTQYF.

This clone was counted between two and nine times. The V and J genes are TRBV30 and TRBJ1-1; a weak D match, TRBD1 (5 bases). There are 11 residues in the CDR3. The V gene's germline CDR1 is GTSNPN and CDR2 SVGIG (reference sequence). V was cut by 3 bases and J by 4 bases, with 6 bases left in between. The CDR3 protein is CAWRGVTEAFF. For the CDR3, the DNA is TGTGCCTGGAGGGGGGTCACTGAAGCTTTCTTT. Full variable domain (remainder filled in from reference TRBV30 and TRBJ1-1): SQTIHQWPATLVQPVGSPLSLECTVEGTSNPNLYWYRQAAGRGLQLLFYSVGIGQISSEVPQNLSASRPQDRQFILSSKKLLLSDSGFYLCAWRGVTEAFFGQGTRLTVV.

The chain couples TRBV7-2 to TRBJ2-7, with D perhaps matching TRBD2 (6 bases). The CDR3 has 13 amino acids. Trimming cost V 4 bases and J 6 bases, with 13 bases left between them. CDR1 is SGHTA and CDR2 is FQGNSA in the germline V gene. CDR3 in amino acids: CASSSVWRGEQYF. CDR3 bases: TGTGCCAGCAGCTCTGTCTGGAGGGGCGAGCAGTACTTC.

CDR3 coding DNA: TGTGCCAGCCGTCCAGCTGGGGCCAACGTCCTGACTTTC. Encoded protein: CASRPAGANVLTF. The rearrangement joins TRBV27 to TRBJ2-6; D gene ambiguous. The CDR3 sequence is 13 residues long. Germline-derived CDR1 and CDR2 are MNHEY and SMNVEV (reference sequence). V was cut by 8 bases and J by 2 bases, with 7 bases left in between.

The gene calls are TRBV6-5 and TRBJ1-2; TRBD1 matches 7 bases. V gave up 6 bases and J gave up 2 bases; unmatched junction bases: 9. Per germline, CDR1 MNHEY and CDR2 SVGAGI. This CDR3 region has 15 residues. CDR3 region: CASSYDGTANYGYTF. As DNA, the CDR3 is TGTGCCAGCAGCTATGATGGGACAGCCAACTATGGCTACACCTTC.

V gene TRBV18 combines with J gene TRBJ1-5; D is possibly TRBD1 (6 bases). With 5 bases removed from V and 9 bases from J, the gap between germline ends came to 14 bases. The CDR3 extends over 13 amino acids. Germline loops: CDR1 KGHSH, CDR2 LQKENI. CDR3 loop: CASSDRLFGPQHF. DNA for the CDR3: TGTGCCAGCTCAGACAGGCTCTTCGGGCCCCAGCATTTT.

The chain is built from TRBV2 and TRBJ2-3; D remains ambiguous. The V end was cut by 3 bases, the J end by 0 bases, with 4 bases between. The CDR3 covers 13 residues. Germline V CDR1 and CDR2: SNHLY, FYNNEI. The CDR3 DNA reads as TGTGCCAGCAGTGATCTTAGCACAGATACGCAGTATTTT. Its translation: CASSDLSTDTQYF.

The CDR3 nucleotides read TGTGCCAGCAGTTACAGGGGTGTACGCTATGGCTACACCTTC. This sequence encodes CASSYRGVRYGYTF. The chain joins TRBV6-5 to TRBJ1-2, with D possibly being TRBD1 (5 bases). V lost 2 bases, J lost 4 bases, and 11 bases lay in between. Germline V gene sequence: CDR1 MNHEY, CDR2 SVGAGI. The CDR3 contains 14 residues.